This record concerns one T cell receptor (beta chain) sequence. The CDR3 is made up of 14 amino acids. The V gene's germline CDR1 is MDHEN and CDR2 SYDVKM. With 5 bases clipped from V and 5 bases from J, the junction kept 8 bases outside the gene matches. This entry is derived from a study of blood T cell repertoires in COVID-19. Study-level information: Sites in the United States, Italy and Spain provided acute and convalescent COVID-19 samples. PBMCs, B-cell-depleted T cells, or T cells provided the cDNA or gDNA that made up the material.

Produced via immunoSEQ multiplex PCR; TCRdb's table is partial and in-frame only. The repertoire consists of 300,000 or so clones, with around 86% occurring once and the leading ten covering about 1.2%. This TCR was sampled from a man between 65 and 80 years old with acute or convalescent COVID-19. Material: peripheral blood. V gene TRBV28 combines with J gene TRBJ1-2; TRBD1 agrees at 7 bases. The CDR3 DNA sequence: TGTGCCAGCAGTCCTGGAACAGGGGCGTATGGCTACACCTTC. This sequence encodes CASSPGTGAYGYTF.